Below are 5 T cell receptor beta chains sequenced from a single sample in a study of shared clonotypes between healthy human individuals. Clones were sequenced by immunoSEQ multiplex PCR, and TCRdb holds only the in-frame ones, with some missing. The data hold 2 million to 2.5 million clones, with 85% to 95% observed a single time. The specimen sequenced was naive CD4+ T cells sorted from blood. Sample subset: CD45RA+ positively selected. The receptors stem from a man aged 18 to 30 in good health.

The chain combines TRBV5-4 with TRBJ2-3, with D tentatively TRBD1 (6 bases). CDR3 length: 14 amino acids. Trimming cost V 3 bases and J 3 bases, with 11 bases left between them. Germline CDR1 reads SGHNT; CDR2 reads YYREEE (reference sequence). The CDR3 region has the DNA TGTGCCAGCAGCTCGGGCAGGGGAACAGATACGCAGTATTTT. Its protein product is CASSSGRGTDTQYF. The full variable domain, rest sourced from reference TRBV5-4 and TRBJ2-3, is ETGVTQSPTHLIKTRGQQVTLRCSSQSGHNTVSWYQQALGQGPQFIFQYYREEENGRGNFPPRFSGLQFPNYSSELNVNALELDDSALYLCASSSGRGTDTQYFGPGTRLTVL.

In DNA form, the CDR3 reads TGTGCCAGCGGGGTTAAGGGCGCTGGCTATGGCTACACCTTC. Amino acids: CASGVKGAGYGYTF. This rearrangement joins TRBV2 to TRBJ1-2, with D unresolved. The CDR3 sequence is 14 residues long. In germline, CDR1 is SNHLY, CDR2 FYNNEI. V was cut by 8 bases and J by 4 bases, with 17 bases left in between.

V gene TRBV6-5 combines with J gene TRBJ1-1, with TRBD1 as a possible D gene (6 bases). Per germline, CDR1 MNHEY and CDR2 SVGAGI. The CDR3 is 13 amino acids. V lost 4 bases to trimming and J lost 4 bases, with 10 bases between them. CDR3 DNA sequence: TGTGCCAGCAGTTCCCAACAGGGCACTGAAGCTTTCTTT. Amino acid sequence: CASSSQQGTEAFF.

CDR3 sequence (DNA): TGCGCCAGCAGCCAAGGTTTGAGCGGCTCCTACAATGAGCAGTTCTTC. It encodes CASSQGLSGSYNEQFF. This chain connects TRBV4-3 to TRBJ2-1, with D perhaps TRBD2 (5 bases). Looked up from germline, CDR1 is LGHNA and CDR2 is YSLEER. The CDR3 consists of 16 residues. Trimming shortened V by 1 base and J by 0 bases, and 10 bases separated the two germline ends.

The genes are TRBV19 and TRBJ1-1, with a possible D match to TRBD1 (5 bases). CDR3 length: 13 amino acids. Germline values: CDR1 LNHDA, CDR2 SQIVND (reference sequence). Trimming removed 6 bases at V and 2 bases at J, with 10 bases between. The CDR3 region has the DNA TGTGCCAGTAGCCCTGGGACCAACACTGAAGCTTTCTTT. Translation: CASSPGTNTEAFF.